This T cell receptor (beta chain) derives from a study of blood T cell repertoires in COVID-19. In the study's own analysis: Amplified reference gene primers provided the basis for estimating nucleated cell counts. TCRdb's table, derived via immunoSEQ multiplex PCR, lists solely in-frame clones and lacks some. The DNA was the basis for D and trimming; V, J and clone size are from that table. The repertoire holds tens of thousands of clones, with about 85% as singletons. The CDR3 runs to 14 residues. Unmatched junction bases numbered 2, after V lost 5 bases and J lost 1 base. CDR1 and CDR2 (germline): LNHDA, SQIVND (reference sequence).

The material sequenced was peripheral blood. The TCR sequence derives from a human donor in a cohort sampled during active COVID-19. This rearrangement joins TRBV19 to TRBJ1-1, with 9 nucleotides matching TRBD1. The CDR3 DNA reads as TGTGCCAGTAGTGAGACAGGGGGGAACACTGAAGCTTTCTTT. Protein sequence: CASSETGGNTEAFF.